One and the same sample provided the 28 T cell receptor beta chains below, sequenced in a study of shared T cell receptors in the human thymus. Measured with immunoSEQ multiplex PCR; TCRdb has only the in-frame clones, and not every one. The sample holds roughly 660,000 clones, approximately 90% seen once. This sample also belongs to another study, concerning human thymus T cells.

Sequencing used thymocytes. The receptors come from a boy less than two years old with a congenital heart defect.

This chain connects TRBV6-5 to TRBJ2-7; no firm D call. The CDR3 extends over 14 amino acids. V lost 6 bases and J 2 bases, leaving 14 bases between the germline ends. Looked up from germline, CDR1 is MNHEY and CDR2 is SVGAGI. The CDR3 coding sequence is TGTGCCAGCAGCCCCTCTTCCTCCCCCTACGAGCAGTACTTC. The encoded protein is CASSPSSSPYEQYF.

The chain uses TRBV5-1 and TRBJ2-1; D remains unclear. This CDR3 is built from 17 residues. The V end lost 2 bases, the J end lost 1 base, and 16 bases lay between the germline ends. Germline loops: CDR1 SGHRS, CDR2 YFSETQ. CDR3 sequence: CASSLLGKARSYNEQFF. CDR3 DNA sequence: TGCGCCAGCAGCTTATTGGGTAAAGCGCGATCCTACAATGAGCAGTTCTTC.

The chain links TRBV28 to TRBJ2-5; 7 bases agree with TRBD2. The CDR3 has 14 residues. After removal of 5 bases from V and 4 bases from J, the junction contained 7 bases not matched to a gene. From germline, CDR1 is MDHEN and CDR2 SYDVKM. The CDR3 DNA follows: TGTGCCAGCAGTAGCGGGAAAGAGGGAGAGACCCAGTACTTC. Its protein is CASSSGKEGETQYF.

The rearrangement links TRBV14 to TRBJ2-7; 9 positions agree with TRBD1. CDR1 and CDR2 from the germline V gene are SGHDN and FVKESK. This CDR3 has 14 amino acids. Trimming cost V 4 bases and J 2 bases; bases outside gene matches: 3. CDR3 in amino acids: CASSRWDRAYEQYF. The DNA of the CDR3 is TGTGCCAGCAGCCGTTGGGACAGGGCCTACGAGCAGTACTTC.

The V gene is TRBV7-2, the J gene TRBJ2-7, with D possibly being TRBD1 (5 bases). CDR3 size: 14 residues. From germline, CDR1 is SGHTA and CDR2 FQGNSA. V lost 2 bases and J lost 3, with 11 bases in between. CDR3 DNA sequence: TGTGCCAGCAGCTTAAGGGGTGTTGGCTACGAGCAGTACTTC. Residues: CASSLRGVGYEQYF.

The sample holds a few counts of this clone. The CDR3 DNA is TGTGCCAGCAGCGTAGGGTCTAGCGGGAGGGCCATACATCATGAGCAGTTCTTC. It codes for CASSVGSSGRAIHHEQFF. J is TRBJ2-1 and V is TRBV9; 12 positions agree with TRBD2. This CDR3 comprises 18 residues. Trimming took 0 bases from V and 8 from J; bases not matched to a gene: 12. Looked up from germline, CDR1 is SGDLS and CDR2 is YYNGEE.

This chain links TRBV5-8 with TRBJ1-5; D is possibly TRBD1 (5 bases). Per germline, CDR1 SGHTS and CDR2 YDEGEE. Trimming removed 5 bases at V and 3 bases at J, with 15 bases between. The CDR3 loop spans 15 amino acids. The CDR3 DNA reads as TGTGCCAGCAGGGACCCGAACAGGTCCAATCAGCCCCAGCATTTT. Amino acid sequence: CASRDPNRSNQPQHF. The full variable domain, in which reference TRBV5-8 and TRBJ1-5 provide the parts outside the CDR3, is EAGVTQSPTHLIKTRGQQATLRCSPISGHTSVYWYQQALGLGLQFLLWYDEGEERNRGNFPPRFSGRQFPNYSSELNVNALELEDSALYLCASRDPNRSNQPQHFGDGTRLSIL.

The rearrangement uses TRBV11-2 and TRBJ1-3; unclear D gene. The V and J ends lost 1 base and 0 bases respectively, with 10 bases between them. There are 16 residues in the CDR3. CDR1 and CDR2 (germline): SGHAT, FQNNGV. CDR3 region: CASSLAPTSSGNTIYF. The CDR3, as DNA: TGTGCCAGCAGCTTAGCCCCGACAAGCTCTGGAAACACCATATATTTT.

The CDR3 nucleotides read TGTGCTGGTCGGTCTCGACCCCAGGCCCACGAGCAGTACTTC. Translation: CAGRSRPQAHEQYF. The V call is TRBV30, the J call TRBJ2-7; D not certain. This CDR3 has 14 residues. Germline CDR1 GTSNPN, CDR2 SVGIG (reference sequence).

The V and J genes are TRBV20-1 and TRBJ1-1; unclear D gene. Germline assignment: CDR1 DFQATT and CDR2 SNEGSKA (reference sequence). The CDR3 covers 8 residues. The ends were cut back, 5 bases at V and 11 bases at J, with 6 bases in the middle. Here the CDR3 reads CSAPFAFF. DNA for the CDR3: TGCAGTGCTCCGTTTGCTTTCTTT.

The V call is TRBV4-3, the J call TRBJ2-7; the match to TRBD1 covers 7 bases. V lost 0 bases to trimming and J lost 3 bases; unmatched junction nucleotides: 17. CDR3 length: 19 residues. The germline V gene encodes CDR1 LGHNA and CDR2 YSLEER. The CDR3 reads CASSQDVGLGQATVYEQYF. The CDR3 DNA sequence: TGCGCCAGCAGCCAAGATGTGGGCCTCGGACAGGCGACCGTCTACGAGCAGTACTTC.

J is TRBJ2-7 and V is TRBV7-9, with TRBD2 identical over 7 bases. Losses at the gene ends were 0 bases for V and 2 bases for J; bases not matched to a gene: 7. Germline V lookup: CDR1 SEHNR, CDR2 FQNEAQ (reference sequence). There are 16 residues in the CDR3. The CDR3 DNA reads as TGTGCCAGCAGCTTAGCCTTTGGGAGGGCTACCTACGAGCAGTACTTC. Translating gives CASSLAFGRATYEQYF.

This sequence joins TRBV12-5 and TRBJ1-2; D unclear. The CDR3 totals 14 residues. The V and J ends lost 1 base and 4 bases respectively, with 10 bases between them. Germline V lookup: CDR1 LGHNT, CDR2 FRNRAP. The CDR3 loop reads CASGLAQTLYGYTF. The CDR3 DNA sequence: TGTGCTAGTGGTTTGGCGCAGACACTCTATGGCTACACCTTC.

This chain links TRBV18 with TRBJ2-7; D not resolved. V was pared by 3 bases and J by 9 bases, with 21 bases between. Germline-derived CDR1 and CDR2 are KGHSH and LQKENI. The CDR3 length is 15 residues. The CDR3 DNA sequence: TGTGCCAGCTCACCCTTCCGGTTGCCTCGCCAGGTGCAGTACTTC. Translating it yields CASSPFRLPRQVQYF.

V usage is TRBV5-6 and J usage is TRBJ2-2; 12 bases align to TRBD2. Trimming took 4 bases from V and 7 from J; bases not matched to a gene: 11. Per the germline V gene, CDR1 is SGHDT and CDR2 is YYEEEE. CDR3 length equals 17 residues. This CDR3 is CASSQRLAGDSFGELFF. The CDR3 DNA sequence: TGTGCCAGCAGCCAACGACTAGCGGGAGATAGCTTCGGGGAGCTGTTTTTT.

The V call is TRBV19, the J call TRBJ2-1; D might be TRBD2 (6 bases). V dropped 5 bases and J dropped 7 bases, with 15 bases sitting between them. The CDR3 spans 14 residues. In germline, CDR1 is LNHDA, CDR2 SQIVND (reference sequence). The CDR3, as DNA: TGTGCCAGTAGTCCCCGGGAAGGAGGGAATGAGCAGTTCTTC. It yields the protein CASSPREGGNEQFF.

The J gene is TRBJ2-2, the V gene TRBV4-1; D may be TRBD1 (5 bases). The CDR3 loop spans 16 amino acids. Trimming removed 4 bases at V and 1 base at J, with 13 bases between. CDR1 is MGHRA, CDR2 YSYEKL, per germline. This CDR3 is CASSPQGRGNTGELFF. In DNA form, the CDR3 reads TGCGCCAGCAGCCCGCAGGGTCGCGGGAACACCGGGGAGCTGTTTTTT.

The J gene is TRBJ2-7, the V gene TRBV7-2; 14 bases are a match to TRBD2. The CDR3 length is 18 residues. After removal of 3 bases from V and 2 bases from J, the junction contained 9 bases not matched to a gene. The germline gives CDR1 SGHTA, CDR2 FQGNSA. The CDR3 region is CASSLQLGLAGGTYEQYF. The CDR3 nucleotides are TGTGCCAGCAGCTTGCAACTAGGACTAGCGGGGGGCACCTACGAGCAGTACTTC.

The chain couples TRBV30 to TRBJ2-1; maybe TRBD1 (5 bases). The germline V gene encodes CDR1 GTSNPN and CDR2 SVGIG (reference sequence). The CDR3 runs 14 residues. Trimming stripped 3 bases from V and 0 bases from J, with 9 bases between. The CDR3 region has the DNA TGTGCCTGGAGCCGGACATCCTCCTACAATGAGCAGTTCTTC. Translating gives CAWSRTSSYNEQFF. Supplemented by reference TRBV30 and TRBJ2-1, the full variable domain reads SQTIHQWPATLVQPVGSPLSLECTVEGTSNPNLYWYRQAAGRGLQLLFYSVGIGQISSEVPQNLSASRPQDRQFILSSKKLLLSDSGFYLCAWSRTSSYNEQFFGPGTRLTVL.

CDR3 DNA: TGTGCCAGCAGCCCCCGGGACAGCTCCTCAGATACGCAGTATTTT. This codes for CASSPRDSSSDTQYF. The J gene is TRBJ2-3, the V gene TRBV11-2, with 7 nucleotides matching TRBD1. Trimming took 5 bases from V and 4 from J; bases not matched to a gene: 9. CDR3 length: 15 residues. Per germline, CDR1 SGHAT and CDR2 FQNNGV.

The chain joins TRBV19 to TRBJ2-1; 7 bases are shared with TRBD2. Germline loops: CDR1 LNHDA, CDR2 SQIVND (reference sequence). The ends lost 8 bases at V and 16 bases at J; junction bases unmatched: 14. The CDR3 sequence is 12 residues long. The CDR3 nucleotides are TGTGCCAGTCCCCCGGGGGGAGGGCTTAGTTTCTTC. Its translation is CASPPGGGLSFF.

The chain combines TRBV19 with TRBJ1-4, with 10 bases that match TRBD1. Germline V gene lookup returns CDR1 LNHDA and CDR2 SQIVND (reference sequence). The CDR3 spans 19 residues. The junction had 11 bases not matched to a gene; V was cut back by 4 bases and J by 0 bases. CDR3 nucleotide sequence: TGTGCCAGTAGTACATACCGGGACAGGGGTATCTCAACTAATGAAAAACTGTTTTTT. The encoded protein is CASSTYRDRGISTNEKLFF. Filled out from reference TRBV19 and TRBJ1-4, the complete variable domain reads DGGITQSPKYLFRKEGQNVTLSCEQNLNHDAMYWYRQDPGQGLRLIYYSQIVNDFQKGDIAEGYSVSREKKESFPLTVTSAQKNPTAFYLCASSTYRDRGISTNEKLFFGSGTQLSVL.

The V call is TRBV19, the J call TRBJ2-7; weak D call: TRBD1 (6 bases). Germline V CDR1 and CDR2: LNHDA, SQIVND (reference sequence). Trimming stripped 8 bases from V and 2 bases from J, with 16 bases between. This CDR3 is built from 14 residues. DNA of the CDR3: TGTGCCAGTTCCGGTGGCAGGGGCACCTACGAGCAGTACTTC. Amino acid sequence: CASSGGRGTYEQYF.

The chain carries TRBV10-3 and TRBJ1-5, with D uncertain. Germline V gene data show CDR1 as ENHRY and CDR2 as SYGVKD. There are 17 residues in the CDR3. The V end lost 0 bases, the J end lost 2 bases, and 14 bases lay between the germline ends. CDR3 sequence (DNA): TGTGCCATCAGTGAGTCGCGGGTTGACGGGGGCAATCAGCCCCAGCATTTT. The encoded protein is CAISESRVDGGNQPQHF.

The chain couples TRBV19 to TRBJ2-1, with 9 bases that match TRBD2. J lost 0 bases, V lost 8 bases, and 17 bases had no gene match. This CDR3 spans 19 amino acids. Germline V CDR1 and CDR2: LNHDA, SQIVND (reference sequence). In nucleotides, the CDR3 is TGTGCCAGTGCCTGTCGCGGGAGGGTGGGAGACAGCTCCTACAATGAGCAGTTCTTC. As protein: CASACRGRVGDSSYNEQFF.

The chain joins TRBV6-5 to TRBJ2-5; TRBD2 aligns across 13 bases. Per germline, CDR1 MNHEY and CDR2 SVGAGI. This CDR3 comprises 16 residues. V was clipped by 2 bases and J by 11 bases; unmatched bases: 11. The CDR3 is CASSYPGTSGAVEQYF. The CDR3 nucleotides are TGTGCCAGCAGTTACCCCGGGACTAGCGGGGCGGTGGAGCAGTACTTC.

The chain has TRBV18 and TRBJ1-1; tentative D call: TRBD1 (6 bases). There are 17 residues in the CDR3. Germline V gene sequence: CDR1 KGHSH, CDR2 LQKENI. V was pared by 3 bases and J by 2 bases, with 19 bases between. The DNA of the CDR3 is TGTGCCAGCTCACCCTTCCCTGGACAGACTCCTAACACTGAAGCTTTCTTT. This sequence encodes CASSPFPGQTPNTEAFF.

The CDR3, as DNA: TGTGCCTGGGACATGGGAGGTTTGACTGAAGCTTTCTTT. It yields the protein CAWDMGGLTEAFF. This chain connects TRBV30 to TRBJ1-1, with D hard to call. The ends were cut back, 5 bases at V and 5 bases at J, with 15 bases in the middle. The CDR3 length is 13 residues. Germline values: CDR1 GTSNPN, CDR2 SVGIG (reference sequence).